This TCR beta chain was sequenced in a study of control samples from healthy donors and cancer patients. The CDR3 runs to 16 residues. Germline CDR1 reads SGHTA; CDR2 reads FQGNSA. The V and J ends lost 1 base and 5 bases respectively, with 17 bases between them. Generated by immunoSEQ multiplex PCR, the TCRdb table keeps only in-frame clones and is missing some. The sample lists 150,000 or so clones, over 85% occurring once. The rearrangement uses TRBV7-2 and TRBJ2-5, with a weak D call TRBD1 (5 bases). Sequenced: blood. This TCR was recovered from a man between 18 and 29 years old in good health. CDR3 region: CASSLEHYPRVETQYF. DNA for the CDR3: TGTGCCAGCAGCTTAGAACATTATCCCAGGGTGGAGACCCAGTACTTC.